In its sample, the clone carrying this TCR beta chain was seen a few times. This entry comes from a study of blood T cells in healthy people across ages. Next came a second PCR, run for roughly 6 to 11 cycles, which used a sample-barcoded 5' primer along with a J-beta primer mix. MiXCR was run by TCRdb on the 5' RACE reads, yielding one entry per CDR3 protein. The sample records hundreds of thousands of distinct CDR3 sequences, 49% being singletons. Deletions cut 7 bases from V and 8 bases from J, with 14 bases between. Germline V gives CDR1 MNHNS, CDR2 SASEGT. The CDR3 has 13 residues. This receptor was identified in a woman in her sixties in good health. This chain connects TRBV6-1 to TRBJ2-2, with D maybe TRBD1 (5 bases). The specimen sequenced was blood. Written as DNA, the CDR3 is TGTGCCAGCACAAAAGATCAGGGAGGGGAGCTGTTTTTT. Its translation: CASTKDQGGELFF.